A single sample is the source of the 4 T cell receptor beta chains below, sequenced in a study of blood T cell repertoires in COVID-19. Clones were sequenced by immunoSEQ multiplex PCR, and TCRdb holds only the in-frame ones, with some missing. The sample lists a few hundred thousand clones; around nine tenths were seen once. Sequencing was performed on PBMCs or T cells enriched from blood (not recorded which). All receptors derive from a woman in her forties or fifties who had recovered from COVID-19.

V gene TRBV7-2 combines with J gene TRBJ2-3; TRBD2 might be the D (6 bases). Germline V gene lookup returns CDR1 SGHTA and CDR2 FQGNSA. CDR3 length equals 14 residues. V lost 5 bases to trimming and J lost 4 bases, with 13 bases between them. CDR3 in amino acids: CASSAAWRADTQYF. Written as DNA, the CDR3 is TGTGCCAGCAGCGCGGCGTGGAGGGCAGATACGCAGTATTTT.

The rearrangement uses TRBV4-3 and TRBJ2-3; the match to TRBD2 covers 8 bases. CDR3 size: 16 residues. J lost 8 bases, V lost 0 bases, and 10 bases had no gene match. CDR1 is LGHNA and CDR2 is YSLEER in the germline V gene. In DNA, the CDR3 is TGCGCCAGCAGCCAAGATATATCCGGGGGGGGAGCTACGCAGTATTTT. Amino acids: CASSQDISGGGATQYF.

V is TRBV6-5 and J is TRBJ2-7; 7 nucleotides match TRBD1. The germline V gene has CDR1 MNHEY and CDR2 SVGAGI. J was trimmed by 3 bases and V by 5 bases; bases with no gene match: 10. This CDR3 contains 15 residues. Here the CDR3 reads CASSRGTADFYEQYF. CDR3 DNA sequence: TGTGCCAGCAGTAGAGGGACAGCCGATTTCTACGAGCAGTACTTC.

As concerns this clone: Germline and junction disagree at one end, which may indicate a read error. The chain combines TRBV10-1 with TRBJ2-7; TRBD1 matches at 10 bases. The germline V gene encodes CDR1 WNHNN and CDR2 SYGVQD (reference sequence). The CDR3 has 21 residues. The chain's CDR3 is CAIRDRGSFIDNPTQSFEQYF. The CDR3 DNA follows: TGCGCCATCAGGGACAGGGGATCATTCATTGACAATCCTACGCAATCCTTCGAGCAGTACTTC.